The sequence of this T cell receptor beta chain was determined in a study of response to subunit inactivated influenza vaccine (dated by TCRdb to 2017 to 2018). Study-level background: To follow how T cells responded to a trivalent subunit inactivated influenza vaccine, the researchers relied on deep quantitative profiling of the T cell receptor repertoire.

This clonotype showed up just a few times. This receptor's antigen is unknown. Just one base apart from a much larger clone, this may be a read error. Study-level results and caveats: The authors proposed that each seasonal influenza vaccination may bring in only a limited number of new T cells.

Germline trimming: 2 bases from V, 3 bases from J; junction bases outside gene matches: 1. From a lookup of the germline V gene (reference sequence), CDR1 and CDR2 are SGHKS and YYEKEE. The CDR3 holds 13 amino acids from the cysteine to the phenylalanine. Only the CDR3 DNA is retained, 39 bases long and in frame from the first base. Receptors were amplified or captured by RT-PCR. The sample was run on an Illumina HiSeq 2500. TCRdb reprocessed the public reads (quality trimming at Q25 with fastp, clone calling with MiXCR) and kept in-frame beta chains. A single entry per CDR3 protein holds the most common genes and DNA from its merged rows. The sample table lists around 180,000 distinct CDR3 sequences, 9.2% of them with a count of one. Of the sample, 9.5% to 13% falls within the top ten clones.

The sequence was collected from a man aged 50 to 59 who received an inactivated influenza vaccine. Donor details come from another sample of the same person, matched by shared clones. The chain uses TRBV5-5 and TRBJ1-2; TRBD1 matches 7 bases in the middle. The sequenced sample was non-naive T cells sorted from PBMCs, obtained on the day of vaccination. This specimen's cell subset or site label, interpreted: memory T cell fraction. CDR3 region: CASSFGTDYGYTF. The sequenced DNA is TGTGCCAGCAGCTTTGGGACAGACTATGGCTACACCTTC.